The 5 T cell receptor beta chains listed next were all sequenced from one sample in a study of follicular helper T cells after annual influenza vaccination. Time point reported: 2015-2016 season, pre-vaccination. The assay was immunoSEQ multiplex PCR, and TCRdb's table has in-frame clones only and misses some. The repertoire holds approximately 5,500 clones, with roughly four fifths as singletons. Material: CXCR5- memory CD4+ T cells sorted from blood, obtained on the day of influenza vaccination. These receptors came from an adult who received the influenza vaccine.

This clone was seen a single time. J is TRBJ1-1 and V is TRBV7-2; no firm D call. The germline V gene has CDR1 SGHTA and CDR2 FQGNSA. Trimming cost V 0 bases and J 1 base, with 6 bases left between them. The CDR3 loop spans 14 amino acids. DNA of the CDR3: TGTGCCAGCAGCTTAGCGTTTCGGAACACTGAAGCTTTCTTT. Residues: CASSLAFRNTEAFF. Using reference TRBV7-2 and TRBJ1-1 for the parts outside the CDR3, the full variable domain is GAGVSQSPSNKVTEKGKDVELRCDPISGHTALYWYRQSLGQGLEFLIYFQGNSAPDKSGLPSDRFSAERTGGSVSTLTIQRTQQEDSAVYLCASSLAFRNTEAFFGQGTRLTVV.

This chain links TRBV4-1 with TRBJ2-5, with 11 bases aligning to TRBD2. The CDR3 length is 16 residues. The germline V gene encodes CDR1 MGHRA and CDR2 YSYEKL. J gave up 2 bases and V 5 bases, and 7 bases lay outside the gene matches. The CDR3 region has the DNA TGCGCCAGCAGCATACGACTAGCGGGGTCTCAAGAGACCCAGTACTTC. Translated: CASSIRLAGSQETQYF.

The CDR3 nucleotides read TGTGCCAGCAGTGCGATTAGCAATCAGCCCCAGCATTTT. Translating gives CASSAISNQPQHF. The rearrangement joins TRBV6-6 to TRBJ1-5; D not certain. Germline-derived CDR1 and CDR2 are MNHNY and SVGAGI (reference sequence). Deletions cut 5 bases from V and 0 bases from J, with 5 bases between. This CDR3 has 13 residues.

The V gene is TRBV7-9, the J gene TRBJ2-1; D assignment may be TRBD1 or TRBD2 (6 bases each). Between the trimmed V and J ends, which lost 0 bases and 5 bases, there was a span of 11 bases. The CDR3 is 15 amino acids. The V gene's germline CDR1 is SEHNR and CDR2 FQNEAQ (reference sequence). The CDR3 region has the DNA TGTGCCAGCAGCTTAGCCGGGGGCCCAAACAATGAGCAGTTCTTC. Translating it yields CASSLAGGPNNEQFF.

This chain joins TRBV7-9 and TRBJ1-1; no clear D. CDR1 is SEHNR, CDR2 FQNEAQ, per germline (reference sequence). The CDR3 is 17 residues long. The V end was cut by 8 bases, the J end by 1 base, with 23 bases between. This CDR3 reads CASSSEGTRLANTEAFF. In nucleotides, the CDR3 is TGTGCCAGCTCCTCTGAGGGTACCAGGTTGGCGAACACTGAAGCTTTCTTT.